The 31 T cell receptor beta chains below all came from one sample that was sequenced in a study of blood T cells in healthy people across ages (dated by TCRdb to the mid-2010s). The receptor library was made with 5' RACE. The sequencer was an Illumina HiSeq 2500. A second PCR of roughly 7 to 11 cycles was run with a J-beta primer mix and a sample-barcoded 5' primer. TCRdb reprocessing: public reads trimmed at Q25 with fastp, clones called with MiXCR, in-frame beta chains kept. Each CDR3 protein appears once, grouped with its most common genes and DNA. The sample has about 970,000 distinct CDR3 sequences on record, roughly 51% of them singletons. The leading ten clones occupy about 21% of the sample. Input material: blood. The receptors stem from a woman aged 55-75 years in good health.

This clonotype has just a few counts. This chain uses TRBV15 with TRBJ1-2; D ambiguous. This CDR3 is 13 amino acids long. V dropped 4 bases and J dropped 8 bases, with 14 bases sitting between them. Germline assignment: CDR1 LNHNV and CDR2 YYDKDF (reference sequence). Here the CDR3 DNA reads TGTGCCACCAGCACCGGGAGGGAGGGCGGCTACACCTTC. This codes for CATSTGREGGYTF. The full variable domain, in which reference TRBV15 and TRBJ1-2 provide the parts outside the CDR3, is DAMVIQNPRYQVTQFGKPVTLSCSQTLNHNVMYWYQQKSSQAPKLLFHYYDKDFNNEADTPDNFQSRRPNTSFCFLDIRSPGLGDTAMYLCATSTGREGGYTFGSGTRLTVV.

The rearrangement uses TRBV20-1 and TRBJ2-5; D might be TRBD1 or TRBD2, each matching 5 bases. Germline V gene sequence: CDR1 DFQATT, CDR2 SNEGSKA (reference sequence). V was clipped by 6 bases and J by 3 bases, with 17 bases between them. The CDR3 contains 14 residues. The chain's CDR3 is CSATPGAGKETQYF. The CDR3 DNA reads as TGCAGTGCGACACCCGGGGCCGGAAAAGAGACCCAGTACTTC.

The rearrangement links TRBV4-1 to TRBJ2-7, with D tentatively TRBD1 (6 bases). CDR3 length: 18 residues. V was cut by 2 bases and J by 2 bases, with 22 bases left in between. CDR1 and CDR2 from the germline V gene are MGHRA and YSYEKL. The CDR3 DNA reads TGCGCCAGCAGCCAAAAATTCCAAGTAGGGGACACCACCTACGAGCAGTACTTC. Translating it yields CASSQKFQVGDTTYEQYF.

The genes are TRBV6-2 or TRBV6-3 and TRBJ2-2; 7 bases fit TRBD2. The CDR3 extends over 16 amino acids. Per germline, CDR1 MNHEY and CDR2 SVGEGT. V trimming: 4 bases; J trimming: 2 bases; junction bases outside the gene matches: 7. The CDR3 protein is CASSSAGEANTGELFF. The CDR3 region has the DNA TGTGCCAGCAGTTCTGCGGGAGAGGCTAACACCGGGGAGCTGTTTTTT.

The genes are TRBV7-2 and TRBJ2-4; D may be TRBD1 (6 bases). Germline-derived CDR1 and CDR2 are SGHTA and FQGNSA. V shed 5 bases and J shed 0 bases, with 11 bases lying between them. CDR3 length equals 15 residues. The CDR3 nucleotides are TGTGCCAGCAGCCCCGGACAGATAGCCAAAAACATTCAGTACTTC. Encoded protein: CASSPGQIAKNIQYF.

This clonotype was seen only a few times. The chain couples TRBV10-3 to TRBJ2-7, with D possibly matching TRBD1 (5 bases). Trimming took 3 bases from V and 2 from J, leaving 14 bases between them. This CDR3 spans 15 amino acids. The germline V gene encodes CDR1 ENHRY and CDR2 SYGVKD. The CDR3, as DNA: TGTGCCATCAGTGATGGGGCATTGTCGCCCTACGAGCAGTACTTC. Its protein is CAISDGALSPYEQYF.

V is TRBV11-2 and J is TRBJ2-3; 7 bases match TRBD2. The CDR3 totals 15 residues. V was pared by 5 bases and J by 6 bases, with 11 bases of the junction left unmatched. Germline CDR1 is SGHAT and CDR2 is FQNNGV. The DNA of the CDR3 is TGTGCCAGCAGCCCCCAGCGGGGAGGGGTCGATACGCAGTATTTT. It is translated as CASSPQRGGVDTQYF.

The CDR3 region has the DNA TGTGCCAGCAGCTTCCGGGACACTTGGAGTCGGCCCCAGCATTTT. Its protein is CASSFRDTWSRPQHF. The genes are TRBV7-2 and TRBJ1-5; D may be TRBD1 (6 bases). The length of the CDR3 is 15 residues. The V end was cut by 3 bases, the J end by 9 bases, with 18 bases between. Germline lookup yields CDR1 SGHTA and CDR2 FQGNSA.

This rearrangement joins TRBV21-1 to TRBJ2-6; the listed D gene, TRBD1, was not tested against the DNA. TRBV21-1 is a listed pseudogene. The CDR3 extends over 17 amino acids. The CDR3 DNA follows: TGTGCCAGCAGCACGGGACAGGGGTATTCCGGGGCCAACGTCCTGACTTTC. Protein: CASSTGQGYSGANVLTF.

Only a few counts were recorded for this clonotype. The chain combines TRBV29-1 with TRBJ2-1; D ambiguous. Trimming pared 4 bases from V and 5 bases from J, leaving 12 bases between. The CDR3 length is 13 residues. Germline assignment: CDR1 SQVTM and CDR2 ANQGSEA. The CDR3 here is CSVAYRFDNEQFF. In nucleotides, the CDR3 is TGCAGCGTTGCCTACCGTTTCGACAATGAGCAGTTCTTC.

This clonotype was counted a few times. The chain combines TRBV10-3 with TRBJ2-7, with 10 bases identical to TRBD1. Unmatched junction bases numbered 0, after V lost 0 bases and J lost 7 bases. CDR3 length: 13 residues. Germline assignment: CDR1 ENHRY and CDR2 SYGVKD. Here the CDR3 reads CAISESDRGEQYF. As DNA, the CDR3 is TGTGCCATCAGTGAGTCGGACAGGGGGGAGCAGTACTTC.

The chain recombines TRBV24-1 with TRBJ2-4, with TRBD2 matching over 7 bases. The J call may not be correct, given that the DNA end is closer to TRBJ2-7. Germline values: CDR1 KGHDR, CDR2 SFDVKD. The CDR3 loop spans 14 amino acids. The CDR3 DNA reads as TGTGCCACCAGTGTGGGAGGGGCGGTCTACGAGCAGTACTTC. Its translation is CATSVGGAVYEQYF.

The chain couples TRBV12-3 or TRBV12-4 to TRBJ2-3, with D hard to call. V lost 7 bases, J lost 5 bases, and 13 bases lay in between. There are 13 residues in the CDR3. The CDR3 here is CASTTPEQDTQYF. As DNA, the CDR3 is TGTGCCAGCACCACCCCAGAACAAGATACGCAGTATTTT.

The chain joins TRBV4-3 to TRBJ2-1, with 12 bases matching TRBD2. CDR1 is LGHNA and CDR2 is YSLEER in the germline V gene. This CDR3 contains 16 residues. The ends lost 4 bases at V and 8 bases at J; junction bases unmatched: 9. The CDR3 nucleotides read TGCGCCAGCAGCCGTGCGACTAGCGGGAGTGGAGATGAGCAGTTCTTC. Its translation is CASSRATSGSGDEQFF.

This clonotype was seen more than once but under ten times. The CDR3 sequence: CASSYARVDGYTF. CDR3 DNA sequence: TGTGCCAGCAGTTACGCCAGGGTGGATGGCTACACCTTC. The gene calls are TRBV6-5 and TRBJ1-2; D may be TRBD1 (5 bases). Trimming left V 2 bases short and J 6 bases short, with 10 bases between. The germline CDR1 and CDR2 sequences are MNHEY and SVGAGI. CDR3 length: 13 residues.

V usage is TRBV28 and J usage is TRBJ2-6; 8 bases fit TRBD1. The germline gives CDR1 MDHEN, CDR2 SYDVKM. J lost 1 base, V lost 2 bases, and 13 bases had no gene match. CDR3 length: 20 residues. The CDR3 bases are TGTGCCAGCAGTTTAAATCGTTGGACAGGGACTGAATCTGGGGCCAACGTCCTGACTTTC. Encoded protein: CASSLNRWTGTESGANVLTF. The entire variable domain, with the rest obtained from reference TRBV28 and TRBJ2-6, is as follows: DVKVTQSSRYLVKRTGEKVFLECVQDMDHENMFWYRQDPGLGLRLIYFSYDVKMKEKGDIPEGYSVSREKKERFSLILESASTNQTSMYLCASSLNRWTGTESGANVLTFGAGSRLTVL.

This rearrangement joins TRBV4-1 to TRBJ2-5, with D uncertain. There are 14 residues in the CDR3. With 2 bases removed from V and 3 bases from J, the gap between germline ends came to 10 bases. CDR1 and CDR2 (germline): MGHRA, YSYEKL. The CDR3: CASSQITVEETQYF. DNA of the CDR3: TGCGCCAGCAGCCAAATCACAGTTGAAGAGACCCAGTACTTC.

The CDR3 DNA follows: TGTGCCAGCAGTGTGGGAGGGGGAGGAGAGACCCAGTACTTC. Translated, it gives CASSVGGGGETQYF. The V gene is TRBV28, the J gene TRBJ2-5; D might be TRBD2 (7 bases). The germline V gene has CDR1 MDHEN and CDR2 SYDVKM. The CDR3 loop spans 14 amino acids. V lost 5 bases and J 4 bases, leaving 14 bases between the germline ends.

This clonotype has only a few counts. V usage is TRBV28 and J usage is TRBJ2-7; 10 bases are shared with TRBD2. With 5 bases clipped from V and 0 bases from J, the junction kept 16 bases outside the gene matches. The CDR3 has 19 amino acids. Germline loops: CDR1 MDHEN, CDR2 SYDVKM. Here the CDR3 reads CASSPPYGVAGGYSYEQYF. In DNA, the CDR3 is TGTGCCAGCAGTCCCCCGTACGGTGTAGCGGGAGGTTACTCCTACGAGCAGTACTTC. The full variable domain, its missing parts supplied by reference TRBV28 and TRBJ2-7, is DVKVTQSSRYLVKRTGEKVFLECVQDMDHENMFWYRQDPGLGLRLIYFSYDVKMKEKGDIPEGYSVSREKKERFSLILESASTNQTSMYLCASSPPYGVAGGYSYEQYFGPGTRLTVT.

The chain carries TRBV7-2 and TRBJ2-7; maybe TRBD1 (6 bases). Germline V gene data show CDR1 as SGHTA and CDR2 as FQGNSA. The CDR3 length is 16 residues. The ends were cut back, 3 bases at V and 0 bases at J, with 15 bases in the middle. CDR3 sequence: CASSFPGASGSYEQYF. The DNA of the CDR3 is TGTGCCAGCAGCTTCCCAGGGGCATCGGGCTCCTACGAGCAGTACTTC.

On this clonotype: A much larger clone differs from this one at a single base, so this may be a read error. The chain is built from TRBV29-1 and TRBJ2-5, with D maybe TRBD2 (6 bases). Germline-derived CDR1 and CDR2 are SQVTM and ANQGSEA. The CDR3 has 13 amino acids. The V end lost 6 bases, the J end lost 11 bases, and 22 bases lay between the germline ends. CDR3 nucleotides: TGCAGCGTCGATACTAGCCGGCGGGATGAGCAGTACTTC. Its translation: CSVDTSRRDEQYF.

V is TRBV3-1 and J is TRBJ1-4; D unclear. Germline V gene lookup returns CDR1 LGHDT and CDR2 YNNKEL (reference sequence). The CDR3 consists of 14 residues. Trimming took off 1 base at V and 4 bases at J, with 7 bases between the two ends. The CDR3 nucleotides are TGTGCCAGCAGCCAAGGTCCGAATAATGAAAAACTGTTTTTT. It translates to CASSQGPNNEKLFF.

This clonotype was detected a few times. This sequence joins TRBV7-2 and TRBJ2-5; no firm D call. The ends were cut back, 4 bases at V and 5 bases at J, with 11 bases in the middle. CDR3 length: 13 residues. Germline values: CDR1 SGHTA, CDR2 FQGNSA. CDR3 protein: CASSSELGETQYF. CDR3 DNA: TGTGCCAGCAGCTCAGAGCTTGGGGAGACCCAGTACTTC.

The rearrangement joins TRBV20-1 to TRBJ2-1; 7 bases map to TRBD2. The length of the CDR3 is 14 residues. The germline V gene has CDR1 DFQATT and CDR2 SNEGSKA (reference sequence). The ends lost 4 bases at V and 3 bases at J; junction bases unmatched: 6. This CDR3 reads CSAIRERGYNEQFF. CDR3 sequence (DNA): TGCAGTGCTATACGAGAGCGGGGCTACAATGAGCAGTTCTTC.

Note on this clonotype: Relative to the germline gene, one junction end is altered; a read error may explain this. The chain joins TRBV6-5 to TRBJ2-1, with 10 positions matching TRBD1. CDR3 length equals 15 residues. CDR1 is MNHEY, CDR2 SVGAGI, per germline. CDR3 in DNA: TGCGCCAGCAGTTTGACCGGGACAGGGGACAATGAGCAGTTCTTC. This codes for CASSLTGTGDNEQFF.

This rearrangement joins TRBV28 to TRBJ1-2, with D hard to call. The CDR3 has 13 residues. CDR1 is MDHEN and CDR2 is SYDVKM in the germline V gene. V was cut by 8 bases and J by 7 bases, with 17 bases left in between. This CDR3 reads CASLNSGVSGYTF. The DNA for the CDR3 is TGTGCCAGCTTAAACTCGGGAGTTAGTGGCTACACCTTC.

There are many counts of this clonotype. The J gene is TRBJ2-5, the V gene TRBV20-1, with D possibly matching TRBD2 (5 bases). The germline V and J ends were trimmed by 3 bases and 4 bases, with 15 bases remaining between them. The CDR3 has 14 residues. CDR1 is DFQATT, CDR2 SNEGSKA, per germline (reference sequence). The CDR3 DNA follows: TGCAGTGCTAGCCCGAGGGAGTACCCAGAGACCCAGTACTTC. Its protein is CSASPREYPETQYF.

V is TRBV4-1 and J is TRBJ2-5; 7 nucleotides align to TRBD2. Germline CDR1 is MGHRA and CDR2 is YSYEKL. The V and J ends lost 1 base and 5 bases, in that order; junction bases with no gene match: 4. The CDR3 is made up of 14 amino acids. CDR3 nucleotide sequence: TGCGCCAGCAGCCAAGGGGAGGGAGTTGAGACCCAGTACTTC. Translation: CASSQGEGVETQYF.

This clonotype occurred once. The chain uses TRBV6-5 and TRBJ1-1, with 9 bases lining up with TRBD1. Germline loops: CDR1 MNHEY, CDR2 SVGAGI. The junction had 10 bases not matched to a gene; V was cut back by 5 bases and J by 6 bases. The CDR3 spans 15 residues. The CDR3 is CASSEPGQGVPEAFF. The DNA of the CDR3 is TGTGCCAGCAGTGAGCCGGGACAGGGAGTCCCTGAAGCTTTCTTT.

This rearrangement joins TRBV28 to TRBJ1-4; TRBD1 matches at 7 bases. The J segment lost 7 bases and the V segment lost 6 bases, leaving 5 bases of the junction unmatched. There are 13 residues in the CDR3. Germline CDR1 reads MDHEN; CDR2 reads SYDVKM. CDR3 nucleotides: TGTGCCAGCAGGGGAGGGGGCGTTGAAAAACTGTTTTTT. Translated: CASRGGGVEKLFF.

The rearrangement uses TRBV20-1 and TRBJ1-1; D gene ambiguous. The CDR3 is 13 residues long. CDR1 is DFQATT, CDR2 SNEGSKA, per germline (reference sequence). Trimming left V 5 bases short and J 4 bases short, with 14 bases between. Written as DNA, the CDR3 is TGCAGTGCTGTCGACCCCCTGAGCACTGAAGCTTTCTTT. Translating gives CSAVDPLSTEAFF.